Each of the 5 T cell receptor beta chains below was sequenced from the same sample in a study of cytomegalovirus exposure and HLA in healthy donors. Primers: 60 Vbeta forward and 13 Jbeta reverse. Here immunoSEQ multiplex PCR was the method, and the copy in TCRdb shows in-frame clones only, minus some. The sample holds approximately 100,000 clones, around 80% seen once. Sequencing was carried out using PBMCs. These receptors all stem from a man aged 35-49 years in good health and CMV-seronegative.

The rearrangement uses TRBV7-9 and TRBJ2-4, with D possibly matching TRBD1 (6 bases). The V end was cut by 3 bases, the J end by 7 bases, with 22 bases between. CDR1 is SEHNR, CDR2 FQNEAQ, per germline (reference sequence). The CDR3 has 17 amino acids. CDR3 protein: CASSFVGVGAEYNIQYF. CDR3 DNA: TGTGCCAGCAGCTTTGTGGGGGTGGGGGCCGAATACAACATTCAGTACTTC.

The chain carries TRBV19 and TRBJ2-7; D might be TRBD2 (5 bases). The CDR3 length is 12 residues. Germline loops: CDR1 LNHDA, CDR2 SQIVND (reference sequence). V was clipped by 3 bases and J by 7 bases, with 10 bases between them. In DNA, the CDR3 is TGTGCCAGTAGTATGGTCGGGGAAGAGCAGTACTTC. Translation: CASSMVGEEQYF.

The chain links TRBV10-2 to TRBJ1-2, with 7 bases aligning to TRBD1. The CDR3 spans 13 residues. The germline gives CDR1 WSHSY, CDR2 SAAADI. V was pared by 5 bases and J by 7 bases, with 7 bases of the junction left unmatched. CDR3 bases: TGCGCCAGCAGTTGGGACAGTGAATTTGGCTACACCTTC. As protein: CASSWDSEFGYTF.

The V gene is TRBV11-1, the J gene TRBJ2-1; 8 bases are a match to TRBD2. The ends lost 4 bases at V and 4 bases at J; junction bases unmatched: 6. The CDR3 runs 15 residues. Germline V CDR1 and CDR2: SGHAT, FQDESV (reference sequence). CDR3: CASSSRGGRYNEQFF. CDR3 sequence (DNA): TGTGCCAGCAGCTCACGGGGGGGCCGGTACAATGAGCAGTTCTTC.

V gene TRBV25-1 combines with J gene TRBJ2-2, with D perhaps TRBD1 (6 bases). Germline lookup yields CDR1 MGHDK and CDR2 SYGVNS. With 3 bases removed from V and 6 bases from J, the gap between germline ends came to 20 bases. The CDR3 extends over 17 amino acids. CDR3 protein: CASSDTNIVRGAGELFF. CDR3 nucleotides: TGTGCCAGCAGTGACACAAACATTGTCAGGGGTGCCGGGGAGCTGTTTTTT.